This T cell receptor (beta chain) was recovered during a study of blood T cell repertoires in COVID-19. The overall study: T cells, B-cell-depleted T cells, or PBMCs supplied cDNA or gDNA.

Cohort assignment relied on participant-reported clinical history. Study processing details: For nucleated cells, counts were estimated from reference gene primer amplification. Using immunoSEQ multiplex PCR, the repertoire was profiled, and TCRdb retains in-frame clones only, with some absent. The V and J calls and the clone size are those of that table, but D and trimming were determined from the DNA. The sample includes under 500,000 clones, approximately 90% of them seen just once. The CDR3 length is 16 residues. The J gene is TRBJ1-5, the V gene TRBV21-1; TRBD1 reflects the table's D call only, with no check against the DNA. TRBV21-1 is a known pseudogene. This clonotype was sampled from a woman aged 18-29 years with acute COVID-19. What was sequenced was PBMCs or T cells enriched from blood (not recorded which). The CDR3 loop reads CASSKGLSWAAQPQHF. The CDR3 DNA follows: TGTGCCAGCAGCAAAGGCTTATCGTGGGCTGCTCAGCCCCAGCATTTT.